A selection of T cell receptor beta chains follows, all from one sample in a study of Graves' ophthalmopathy and Graves' hyperthyroidism. One entry per CDR3 protein results from TCRdb running MiXCR on the multiplex PCR reads. Of roughly 400,000 distinct CDR3 sequences in the sample, about 18% were seen once. Sequencing input: peripheral blood. Receptor source: an adult woman with stable Graves' hyperthyroidism. Each CDR3 is given with its conserved first and last residue. D genes are given only for firm matches. A row's size may be missing; if present it is once, few, many or a size class.

J gene,V gene,clone size,D gene,CDR3 DNA,CDR3 protein
TRBJ2-7,TRBV6-1,many,TRBD2,TGTGCCAGCAGCTTTCCTAGCGGGAGTAGCATCCCCTACGAGCAGTACTTC,CASSFPSGSSIPYEQYF
TRBJ1-1,TRBV6-1,many,NA,TGTGCCAGCCAACCCAACGACAGGCTGAACACTGAAGCTTTCTTT,CASQPNDRLNTEAFF
TRBJ2-5,TRBV9,many,TRBD2,TGTGCCAGCAGCGCCGGGACTAGCGGGGAGACCCAGTACTTC,CASSAGTSGETQYF
TRBJ1-2,TRBV13,many,NA,TGTGCCAGCAGATCCATCGGTGCGGGTCCTGAGCGTGGCTACACCTTC,CASRSIGAGPERGYTF
TRBJ2-2,TRBV30,NA,TRBD1,TGTGCCTGGAGTCAAGTTCCGGGACAGGGGGCCGGGGAGCTGTTTTTT,CAWSQVPGQGAGELFF
TRBJ2-5,TRBV27,once,NA,TGTGCCAGCAGTTTTGGCCGGGGATGGACCCAGTACTTC,CASSFGRGWTQYF
TRBJ2-5,TRBV15,many,TRBD1,TGTGCCACAATGGACAGGATGGGGGAGACCCAGTACTTC,CATMDRMGETQYF
TRBJ2-7,TRBV7-2,many,NA,TGTGCCAGCAGCTTAGATCAAATATACGAGCAGTACTTC,CASSLDQIYEQYF
TRBJ2-7,TRBV20-1,many,TRBD1,TGCAGTGCTAGCGACAGGGGGGGGACCTACGAGCAGTACTTC,CSASDRGGTYEQYF
TRBJ1-5,TRBV12-3/TRBV12-4,many,NA,TGTGCCAGCAGCAGTACGAGGGTGGGTCAGCCCCAGCATTTT,CASSSTRVGQPQHF
TRBJ1-5,TRBV12-3/TRBV12-4,NA,NA,TGTGCCAGCAGTGGAACGGTTCAGCCCCAGCATTTT,CASSGTVQPQHF
TRBJ1-1,TRBV6-1,NA,NA,TGTGCCAGCAGACAACAGGGAATTACTGAAGCTTTCTTT,CASRQQGITEAFF